These 9 T cell receptor beta chains came from one sample sequenced in a study of graft-versus-host responses after intestinal transplantation. Profiling relied on immunoSEQ multiplex PCR, and the TCRdb table lists in-frame clones only, not all of them. Among 80,000 or so clones, 92% were seen once, and the ten largest hold 0.55% to 0.8%. Specimen: PBMCs, collected 98 days after intestinal transplantation. The receptors shown here come from a human patient who received an intestinal transplant, so some T cells may come from the graft donor.

The J gene is TRBJ2-6, the V gene TRBV30; perhaps TRBD1 as D (5 bases). V was shortened by 7 bases and J by 2 bases, with 9 bases between the two germline ends. The CDR3 covers 13 residues. From germline, CDR1 is GTSNPN and CDR2 SVGIG (reference sequence). The CDR3 is CASGSAGANVLTF. In nucleotides, the CDR3 is TGTGCCTCAGGGTCGGCTGGGGCCAACGTCCTGACTTTC.

In DNA form, the CDR3 reads TGTGCCATCAGTGTGCTCCGGGACTGGAACACCGGGGAGCTGTTTTTT. The encoded protein is CAISVLRDWNTGELFF. The chain couples TRBV10-3 to TRBJ2-2; maybe TRBD2 (6 bases). The V gene's germline CDR1 is ENHRY and CDR2 SYGVKD. The CDR3 runs 16 residues. V gave up 4 bases and J gave up 1 base, with 13 bases separating them.

This clone was seen more than once but under ten times. CDR3 DNA sequence: TGTGCCAGCAGCTTCCGGGACACCTACTACGAGCAGTACTTC. It specifies CASSFRDTYYEQYF. The chain is built from TRBV5-5 and TRBJ2-7; D might be TRBD1 (6 bases). Trimming left V 2 bases short and J 3 bases short, with 12 bases between. This CDR3 contains 14 residues. CDR1 and CDR2 from the germline V gene are SGHKS and YYEKEE (reference sequence).

This chain joins TRBV5-1 and TRBJ1-4; TRBD1 agrees at 8 bases. This CDR3 is 12 amino acids long. J was trimmed by 6 bases and V by 6 bases; bases with no gene match: 1. CDR1 and CDR2 from the germline V gene are SGHRS and YFSETQ. The CDR3 protein is CASTGQDEKLFF. In DNA, the CDR3 is TGCGCCAGCACGGGACAGGATGAAAAACTGTTTTTT. Using reference TRBV5-1 and TRBJ1-4 for the parts outside the CDR3, the full variable domain is KAGVTQTPRYLIKTRGQQVTLSCSPISGHRSVSWYQQTPGQGLQFLFEYFSETQRNKGNFPGRFSGRQFSNSRSEMNVSTLELGDSALYLCASTGQDEKLFFGSGTQLSVL.

The chain links TRBV7-9 to TRBJ2-1, with D unclear. This CDR3 contains 11 residues. The germline V gene has CDR1 SEHNR and CDR2 FQNEAQ (reference sequence). V gave up 5 bases and J gave up 4 bases, with 3 bases separating them. The CDR3 region is CASSPYNEQFF. As DNA, the CDR3 is TGTGCCAGCAGCCCATACAATGAGCAGTTCTTC.

The chain combines TRBV19 with TRBJ2-3; D is possibly TRBD2 (6 bases). V was shortened by 7 bases and J by 9 bases, with 23 bases between the two germline ends. This CDR3 has 15 residues. Germline lookup yields CDR1 LNHDA and CDR2 SQIVND (reference sequence). In DNA form, the CDR3 reads TGTGCCAGTACCGCCAGAAAACAACTAGCCGGCACGCAGTATTTT. Translating it yields CASTARKQLAGTQYF.

A single count supports this clone. The chain has TRBV6-6 and TRBJ1-2; perhaps TRBD1 as D (6 bases). Germline V gene sequence: CDR1 MNHNY, CDR2 SVGAGI (reference sequence). CDR3 size: 15 residues. V was trimmed by 3 bases and J by 5 bases, leaving 16 bases between them. The CDR3 region has the DNA TGTGCCAGCAGTTATATAGCAGGGGACCTTTATGGCTACACCTTC. Translated: CASSYIAGDLYGYTF.

This clone appeared once. The V call is TRBV28, the J call TRBJ1-5; D is perhaps TRBD1 (5 bases). CDR3 length equals 15 residues. The V gene's germline CDR1 is MDHEN and CDR2 SYDVKM. Trimming took 3 bases from V and 1 from J, leaving 10 bases between them. As DNA, the CDR3 is TGTGCCAGCAGTTTCGGGACCCTCAGCAATCAGCCCCAGCATTTT. As protein: CASSFGTLSNQPQHF. The variable domain in full, with the rest retrieved from reference TRBV28 and TRBJ1-5, is DVKVTQSSRYLVKRTGEKVFLECVQDMDHENMFWYRQDPGLGLRLIYFSYDVKMKEKGDIPEGYSVSREKKERFSLILESASTNQTSMYLCASSFGTLSNQPQHFGDGTRLSIL.

The V gene is TRBV10-1, the J gene TRBJ1-5, with unresolved D. Trimming pared 3 bases from V and 5 bases from J, leaving 20 bases between. The CDR3 covers 17 residues. The germline V gene has CDR1 WNHNN and CDR2 SYGVQD (reference sequence). The CDR3 region is CASSEYSGGLEDQPQHF. The CDR3 nucleotides read TGCGCCAGCAGTGAATATAGCGGAGGGTTAGAGGATCAGCCCCAGCATTTT.